This TCR beta chain originates from a study of shared clonotypes between healthy human individuals. Repertoires were generated with immunoSEQ multiplex PCR, while TCRdb's copy carries only in-frame clones and drops some. Of 1,400,000 or so clones detected, about 98.5% appear once; the ten largest clones hold about 0.4%. The CDR3 runs 11 residues. The germline V and J ends were trimmed by 1 base and 5 bases, with 5 bases remaining between them. Germline CDR1 and CDR2: GTSNPN and SVGIG (reference sequence). Study-wide results and caveats: Rarefaction showed that sequencing of sorted subsets was incomplete (despite large depth).

Note on this clone: Its antigen is as yet unknown.

The rearrangement uses TRBV30 and TRBJ2-5; D is uncertain. Sequencing was performed on naive CD4+ T cells sorted from blood. Subset defined: CD45RA+ positively selected. The sequence came from a man aged 30-40 years in good health. The CDR3 reads CAWSGAETQYF. The CDR3 nucleotides are TGTGCCTGGAGTGGGGCGGAGACCCAGTACTTC.